Below, 26 T cell receptor beta chains from the same sample are listed, as sequenced in a study of blood T cell repertoires in COVID-19. Using immunoSEQ multiplex PCR, the repertoire was profiled, and TCRdb retains in-frame clones only, with some absent. This sample yields about 150,000 clones, of which roughly 82% are seen a single time; 2.2% belongs to the top ten. The sequenced sample was peripheral blood. These receptors all come from a man aged 65 to 79 with acute or convalescent COVID-19.

The V call is TRBV27, the J call TRBJ1-5; 7 bases fit TRBD1. In germline, CDR1 is MNHEY, CDR2 SMNVEV (reference sequence). J was trimmed by 4 bases and V by 6 bases; bases with no gene match: 0. The CDR3 consists of 12 residues. DNA for the CDR3: TGTGCCAGCAGACAGGGGAATCAGCCCCAGCATTTT. Its translation is CASRQGNQPQHF.

This clone has only one observation. This sequence joins TRBV2 and TRBJ1-1; perhaps TRBD1 as D (6 bases). The CDR3 totals 14 residues. V lost 2 bases and J 7 bases, leaving 14 bases between the germline ends. CDR1 SNHLY and CDR2 FYNNEI come from the germline V gene. The CDR3 here is CASSEQGPGGEAFF. Written as DNA, the CDR3 is TGTGCCAGCAGTGAACAGGGGCCCGGAGGTGAAGCTTTCTTT.

This clone was observed a few times. The chain uses TRBV13 and TRBJ2-2; 7 bases map to TRBD1. V shed 3 bases and J 1 base; nucleotides not matched to a gene: 2. Germline V CDR1 and CDR2: PRHDT, FYEKMQ (reference sequence). CDR3 length equals 15 residues. The CDR3 DNA sequence: TGTGCCAGCAGCTTCCGGGACAGGAACACCGGGGAGCTGTTTTTT. Amino acid sequence: CASSFRDRNTGELFF.

The CDR3 nucleotides are TGCGCCAGCACCTTGACAGGGGGCTATGGAAACACCATATATTTT. Amino acid sequence: CASTLTGGYGNTIYF. The chain is built from TRBV10-2 and TRBJ1-3, with 10 bases aligning to TRBD1. The CDR3 runs 15 residues. Trimming cost V 7 bases and J 3 bases; bases outside gene matches: 6. The germline V gene encodes CDR1 WSHSY and CDR2 SAAADI.

The chain joins TRBV6-1 to TRBJ2-6, with TRBD1 identical over 7 bases. The germline V gene encodes CDR1 MNHNS and CDR2 SASEGT. The CDR3 sequence is 17 residues long. Unmatched junction bases numbered 6, after V lost 4 bases and J lost 0 bases. The CDR3 reads CASSGDRTFSGANVLTF. The CDR3 nucleotides are TGTGCCAGCAGTGGGGACAGAACTTTCTCTGGGGCCAACGTCCTGACTTTC.

This chain uses TRBV11-2 with TRBJ2-6, with D possibly being TRBD2 (5 bases). CDR1 and CDR2 from the germline V gene are SGHAT and FQNNGV. The CDR3 extends over 18 amino acids. V was pared by 0 bases and J by 2 bases, with 14 bases between. The CDR3 sequence: CASSLDQSRRAGANVLTF. CDR3 bases: TGTGCCAGCAGCTTAGATCAGAGTCGGCGGGCTGGGGCCAACGTCCTGACTTTC.

This CDR3 is CASSYSDRLGNTIYF. Written as DNA, the CDR3 is TGTGCCAGCAGTTACTCGGACAGACTAGGAAACACCATATATTTT. The chain has TRBV6-5 and TRBJ1-3; a possible D gene is TRBD1 (6 bases). Germline CDR1 MNHEY, CDR2 SVGAGI. V lost 0 bases, J lost 4 bases, and 10 bases lay in between. The CDR3 consists of 15 residues.

The chain recombines TRBV30 with TRBJ2-5; D unresolved. The V gene lost 0 bases and the J gene lost 0 bases, with 5 bases spanning the gap. The length of the CDR3 is 13 residues. Germline V gene lookup returns CDR1 GTSNPN and CDR2 SVGIG (reference sequence). The CDR3 sequence is CAWSVLYQETQYF. Here the CDR3 DNA reads TGTGCCTGGAGTGTACTGTACCAAGAGACCCAGTACTTC.

The chain combines TRBV5-5 with TRBJ1-3; 7 bases agree with TRBD1. The CDR3 length is 16 residues. V lost 5 bases to trimming and J lost 0 bases; unmatched junction nucleotides: 8. Germline V CDR1 and CDR2: SGHKS, YYEKEE (reference sequence). CDR3 in DNA: TGTGCCAGCAGTCAACGACAGGGCGCCTCTGGAAACACCATATATTTT. The encoded protein is CASSQRQGASGNTIYF. Combining the CDR3 with reference TRBV5-5 and TRBJ1-3 gives the whole variable domain DAGVTQSPTHLIKTRGQQVTLRCSPISGHKSVSWYQQVLGQGPQFIFQYYEKEERGRGNFPDRFSARQFPNYSSELNVNALLLGDSALYLCASSQRQGASGNTIYFGEGSWLTVV.

The rearrangement uses TRBV9 and TRBJ1-1; 9 bases fit TRBD1. Germline V gene data show CDR1 as SGDLS and CDR2 as YYNGEE. The CDR3 covers 15 residues. Trimming at V came to 0 bases and at J to 7 bases, leaving 7 bases not matched to a gene. CDR3 nucleotide sequence: TGTGCCAGCAGCGTAGGGGACAGGGAGGAAGGTGAAGCTTTCTTT. Its translation: CASSVGDREEGEAFF.

The chain recombines TRBV5-6 with TRBJ1-2, with 8 positions matching TRBD1. The CDR3 is made up of 13 amino acids. The J segment lost 2 bases and the V segment lost 4 bases, leaving 1 base of the junction unmatched. The germline V gene encodes CDR1 SGHDT and CDR2 YYEEEE. The CDR3 DNA follows: TGTGCCAGCAGCCGGACAGGGAACTATGGCTACACCTTC. It encodes CASSRTGNYGYTF.

Comments on this clone: Other nucleotide sequences from this sample produce the same CDR3. The V and J genes are TRBV28 and TRBJ2-7; 10 nucleotides line up with TRBD2. CDR3 size: 13 residues. CDR1 is MDHEN, CDR2 SYDVKM, per germline. V trimming: 6 bases; J trimming: 4 bases; junction bases outside the gene matches: 3. The chain's CDR3 is CASRLAGPYEQYF. The CDR3 region has the DNA TGTGCCAGCAGACTAGCGGGGCCGTACGAGCAGTACTTC.

This chain connects TRBV6-5 to TRBJ2-5; the D is unclear. Germline assignment: CDR1 MNHEY and CDR2 SVGAGI. The CDR3 contains 11 residues. V lost 6 bases and J lost 1, with 3 bases in between. The CDR3 DNA sequence: TGTGCCAGCAGGCGCCAAGAGACCCAGTACTTC. Protein product: CASRRQETQYF.

V gene TRBV18 combines with J gene TRBJ2-7, with a tentative D call TRBD2 (6 bases). Germline values: CDR1 KGHSH, CDR2 LQKENI. The V and J ends lost 3 bases and 6 bases respectively, with 12 bases between them. The CDR3 sequence is 13 residues long. The CDR3 region is CASSPEGSPEQYF. The CDR3 DNA reads as TGTGCCAGCTCACCGGAGGGTTCCCCCGAGCAGTACTTC.

The sample holds many counts of this clone. The rearrangement uses TRBV21-1 and TRBJ2-1; the D call TRBD2 from the table was never checked on the DNA. TRBV21-1 is given as a pseudogene. This CDR3 contains 15 residues. The CDR3 spells CASSKGPSEVREQFF. Here the CDR3 DNA reads TGTGCCAGCAGCAAAGGTCCAAGCGAGGTCCGTGAGCAGTTCTTC.

This clone appeared a single time. The chain joins TRBV6-6 to TRBJ2-7; D possibly corresponds to TRBD1 (6 bases). The length of the CDR3 is 15 residues. V was pared by 2 bases and J by 9 bases, with 20 bases between. Germline V gene lookup returns CDR1 MNHNY and CDR2 SVGAGI (reference sequence). CDR3 in DNA: TGTGCCAGCAGTTACCCAGAAACGGACAGATTAGGGCAGTACTTC. Its translation is CASSYPETDRLGQYF.

The chain employs TRBV6-5 and TRBJ2-1, with 12 bases that match TRBD2. Losses at the gene ends were 7 bases for V and 2 bases for J; bases not matched to a gene: 3. The germline gives CDR1 MNHEY, CDR2 SVGAGI. The CDR3 totals 15 residues. The CDR3 DNA reads TGTGCCAGCACGGCTAGCGGGGGGGCCTACAATGAGCAGTTCTTC. The encoded protein is CASTASGGAYNEQFF.

The chain is built from TRBV7-2 and TRBJ1-6, with TRBD1 matching over 9 bases. V trimming: 2 bases; J trimming: 9 bases; junction bases outside the gene matches: 5. The CDR3 runs 15 residues. Germline V gives CDR1 SGHTA, CDR2 FQGNSA. The CDR3 here is CASSLTGQGVSPLHF. The DNA for the CDR3 is TGTGCCAGCAGCTTAACGGGACAGGGCGTTTCACCCCTCCACTTT. Looking up the rest from reference TRBV7-2 and TRBJ1-6 gives the full variable domain: GAGVSQSPSNKVTEKGKDVELRCDPISGHTALYWYRQSLGQGLEFLIYFQGNSAPDKSGLPSDRFSAERTGGSVSTLTIQRTQQEDSAVYLCASSLTGQGVSPLHFGNGTRLTVT.

This clone was detected a few times. This sequence joins TRBV15 and TRBJ2-7, with 8 bases that match TRBD2. Germline loops: CDR1 LNHNV, CDR2 YYDKDF (reference sequence). There are 16 residues in the CDR3. The V gene end was trimmed by 2 bases and the J gene end by 0 bases; junction bases not matched to a gene: 6. The DNA of the CDR3 is TGTGCCACCAGCAGAAACCCGACTAGCGTCTCCTACGAGCAGTACTTC. Its protein is CATSRNPTSVSYEQYF.

The chain employs TRBV24-1 and TRBJ2-3; 8 bases line up with TRBD2. V shed 4 bases and J 4 bases; nucleotides not matched to a gene: 15. The CDR3 spans 18 residues. Germline V gene data show CDR1 as KGHDR and CDR2 as SFDVKD. The CDR3 bases are TGTGCCACCAGTGAACCCGAGGGTATCGGGGGGGCCTCAGATACGCAGTATTTT. Residues: CATSEPEGIGGASDTQYF.

The rearrangement uses TRBV5-1 and TRBJ1-4, with D perhaps TRBD1 (5 bases). Trimming removed 4 bases at V and 2 bases at J, with 18 bases between. Germline values: CDR1 SGHRS, CDR2 YFSETQ. The CDR3 is 17 amino acids. The CDR3 sequence: CASSLSPGGVTNEKLFF. The CDR3 DNA reads as TGCGCCAGCAGCCTGTCACCCGGGGGTGTGACTAATGAAAAACTGTTTTTT. Supplemented by reference TRBV5-1 and TRBJ1-4, the full variable domain reads KAGVTQTPRYLIKTRGQQVTLSCSPISGHRSVSWYQQTPGQGLQFLFEYFSETQRNKGNFPGRFSGRQFSNSRSEMNVSTLELGDSALYLCASSLSPGGVTNEKLFFGSGTQLSVL.

CDR3 DNA: TGCGCCAGCAGCTTAACAGGTAGAAACACTGAAGCTTTCTTT. Residues: CASSLTGRNTEAFF. The rearrangement joins TRBV5-1 to TRBJ1-1; TRBD1 is a possible D gene (5 bases). The germline V gene encodes CDR1 SGHRS and CDR2 YFSETQ. Trimming took 2 bases from V and 2 from J, leaving 10 bases between them. This CDR3 comprises 14 residues. Complete variable domain (other parts from reference TRBV5-1 and TRBJ1-1): KAGVTQTPRYLIKTRGQQVTLSCSPISGHRSVSWYQQTPGQGLQFLFEYFSETQRNKGNFPGRFSGRQFSNSRSEMNVSTLELGDSALYLCASSLTGRNTEAFFGQGTRLTVV.

The chain recombines TRBV7-3 with TRBJ2-1, with TRBD1 matching 8 bases. Germline values: CDR1 SGHTA, CDR2 FQGTGA. The V segment lost 6 bases and the J segment 4 bases; nucleotides outside the gene matches: 8. This CDR3 region has 15 residues. The CDR3 sequence is CASSLTGALYNEQFF. The CDR3 nucleotides are TGTGCCAGCAGTTTGACAGGGGCATTATACAATGAGCAGTTCTTC.

The chain joins TRBV27 to TRBJ1-1; 10 bases are a match to TRBD1. V shed 4 bases and J 5 bases; nucleotides not matched to a gene: 4. The V gene's germline CDR1 is MNHEY and CDR2 SMNVEV (reference sequence). This CDR3 comprises 14 residues. The CDR3 loop is CASSSWTGGTEAFF. The CDR3 bases are TGTGCCAGCAGTTCTTGGACAGGGGGGACTGAAGCTTTCTTT.

The chain has TRBV3-1 (or the pseudogene TRBV3-2) and TRBJ2-2; D is undetermined. This CDR3 is built from 18 residues. V lost 1 base to trimming and J lost 0 bases, with 15 bases between them. Germline values: CDR1 LGHDT, CDR2 YNNKEL (reference sequence). CDR3: CASSQGLLRVANTGELFF. In DNA form, the CDR3 reads TGTGCCAGCAGCCAAGGTCTCTTGCGAGTGGCGAACACCGGGGAGCTGTTTTTT.

The genes are TRBV25-1 and TRBJ1-6; D uncertain. There are 15 residues in the CDR3. CDR1 and CDR2 from the germline V gene are MGHDK and SYGVNS. V was trimmed by 8 bases and J by 13 bases, leaving 24 bases between them. The CDR3: CASRPGSVSRTPLHF. CDR3 DNA: TGTGCCAGCCGTCCGGGATCCGTTTCCAGAACGCCCCTCCACTTT. Filled out from reference TRBV25-1 and TRBJ1-6, the complete variable domain reads EADIYQTPRYLVIGTGKKITLECSQTMGHDKMYWYQQDPGMELHLIHYSYGVNSTEKGDLSSESTVSRIRTEHFPLTLESARPSHTSQYLCASRPGSVSRTPLHFGNGTRLTVT.